A selection of T cell receptor beta chains follows, all from one sample in a study of EBV T-cell therapy then PD-1 blockade in nasopharyngeal carcinoma. Only in-frame clones appear in the TCRdb table, and some are missing; sequencing was by immunoSEQ multiplex PCR. The sample yields 20,000 to 25,000 clones, around four fifths seen once. Their recognized antigens are unknown. The source material was CD8+ T cells from blood, sampled at roughly day 250 from a patient whose treatment included autologous EBV-specific T cells and nivolumab. Receptors were obtained from a man in his forties with nasopharyngeal carcinoma. Both conserved end residues are trimmed from each CDR3. A D gene is named only where the DNA matches it firmly.

D gene | J gene | V gene | CDR3 protein
. | TRBJ1-3 | TRBV7-2 | ASSAQQGLLGNTIY
. | TRBJ2-1 | TRBV6-1 | ASSEAGGSYNEQF
. | TRBJ2-3 | TRBV6-6 | ASSYVSGVPADTQY
TRBD2 | TRBJ2-7 | TRBV6-2/TRBV6-3 | ASSYPSGRGDSYEQY
TRBD1 | TRBJ2-1 | TRBV3-1/TRBV3-2 | ASSLGTGGRRVNEQF
TRBD2 | TRBJ2-5 | TRBV6-4 | ASSASGGASAETQY
TRBD1 | TRBJ1-2 | TRBV3-1/TRBV3-2 | ASSQPGTGVFYGYT
. | TRBJ1-1 | TRBV9 | ASSVGQGEAF
. | TRBJ2-3 | TRBV5-6 | ASRPQGTDTQY
. | TRBJ1-1 | TRBV2 | ASSEEGHWLNTEAF
. | TRBJ2-7 | TRBV4-3 | ASSQDGLLPEQY
. | TRBJ1-1 | TRBV27 | ASSLGRNTEAF
TRBD2 | TRBJ2-7 | TRBV15 | ATSEGDGGRYEQY
. | TRBJ1-2 | TRBV12-3/TRBV12-4 | ASCSSLIYGYT
TRBD1 | TRBJ1-4 | TRBV5-6 | ASSPGTGIEKLF
. | TRBJ2-7 | TRBV27 | ASSPTSHSSYEQY
TRBD1 | TRBJ2-3 | TRBV11-2 | ASSLDPQGGQDPTDTQY
. | TRBJ1-2 | TRBV15 | ATGWGSYGYT
. | TRBJ1-2 | TRBV6-1 | ASSEGPDKVGYGYT
. | TRBJ1-5 | TRBV19 | ASSIVPSGRQPQH
TRBD1 | TRBJ1-2 | TRBV27 | ASSIDRALGYT
. | TRBJ2-1 | TRBV9 | ASSVEKGPQF
. | TRBJ1-3 | TRBV6-2/TRBV6-3 | ASSYSRQGNTIY
. | TRBJ1-6 | TRBV6-2/TRBV6-3 | ASSYSITGGTNSPLH
TRBD2 | TRBJ2-2 | TRBV5-6 | ASTPSGGTGELF
. | TRBJ2-7 | TRBV5-6 | ASSPSAYSYEQY